This T cell receptor beta chain was captured in a study of blood T cell repertoires in COVID-19. The wider study: Nucleic acid was either cDNA or gDNA, and it came from T cells, B-cell-depleted T cells, or PBMCs.

Using immunoSEQ multiplex PCR, the repertoire was profiled, and TCRdb retains in-frame clones only, with some absent. In the table there are 200,000 or so clones, around nine tenths of which are singletons. Germline lookup yields CDR1 SNHLY and CDR2 FYNNEI. CDR3 length equals 13 residues. V was cut by 4 bases and J by 7 bases, with 11 bases left in between. The TCR originated in a man in his 70s with active or convalescent COVID-19. The sample was peripheral blood. The chain links TRBV2 to TRBJ1-5; tentative D call: TRBD1 (6 bases). As DNA, the CDR3 is TGTGCCAGCAGTGTCGGACAGTTCCAGCCCCAGCATTTT. This gives the protein CASSVGQFQPQHF.